This T cell receptor beta chain derives from a study of cytomegalovirus exposure and HLA in healthy donors (dated by TCRdb to 2015 to 2018). Background for the entire study: According to an earlier analysis of 587 of the donors, about 179 million T cells yielded 117 million unique TCR beta sequences and roughly 280 Gb of sequence data. Roughly 300 gigabases of sequencing data and about 92 million unique TCR sequences made up an early release that covered approximately 650 HLA-typed donors. Of the roughly 400 genotyped donors, approximately 80% fell in the genetic ancestry cluster associated with self-reported Caucasian donors. The study aimed to test whether cataloging public T cell receptors could reveal signatures of past pathogen exposure. The study used immunosequencing to profile the T cell repertoires of approximately 630 subjects and linked those repertoires to cytomegalovirus serostatus. Along with the 666-subject first cohort, a separate validation cohort of over 90 different subjects was used. High-throughput TCR immunosequencing, statistical association of individual TCRs with disease status, and machine learning were combined to predict cytomegalovirus infection status. To study patterns of TCR occurrence, a later analysis re-analyzed previously published TCR beta repertoires from around 670 donors and added high-resolution HLA genotyping. Rather than drawing on any new phenotypic data, the later analysis identified candidate immune exposures from TCR beta sequences and the way those sequences occurred across donors. To decide whether each TCR beta V gene segment behaved as functional or pseudogenic, an earlier analysis of fewer than 750 of the donors relied on high-throughput TCR beta sequencing. Donor age, sex, ethnicity and CMV serostatus were collected together with the repertoire data. A later genetic analysis took genome-wide SNP genotypes for about 65% of the roughly 670 donors and used that subset as a discovery cohort. Every repertoire in the discovery cohort had been generated on one and the same sequencing platform. Class I and class II HLA loci were covered by the typing at four-digit resolution. Typing coverage varied by locus: roughly 620-640 donors for A, B, C, DRB1 and DQB1; approximately 560 for DQA1; around 570 for DPA1; roughly 450 for DPB1. Roughly 5 DR-DQ haplotypes were handled as single units for association and clustering, since linkage in the cohort was strong. On average, around 230,000 unique TCR beta nucleotide sequences were sequenced per donor among fewer than 500 genotyped donors of the cohort, with roughly a sixth of those sequences being non-productive.

Comment on this clone: The antigen it recognizes is unknown. The record has no base qualities; no much larger clone is one base away.

The cohort consisted of 650 to 850 healthy bone marrow donors. At the time of sampling, every cohort member was nominally healthy, though immune exposures that went unrecorded were likely present. The donor tested CMV seronegative, placing the donor among the 350 or so seronegative members of the cohort. Each donor provided a peripheral blood sample, and peripheral blood mononuclear cells were used for TCR beta sequencing. Genomic DNA extraction from the blood cell samples was performed with the Qiagen DNeasy Blood Extraction Kit. Results and caveats for the whole study, not just this receptor: A further reported finding was that TCR beta sequences accurately predicted the HLA-A and HLA-B alleles for most subjects in the first cohort. Because the 87-base-pair reads could not distinguish some IMGT-functional V segments, including TRBV6-2 and TRBV6-3, those segments were excluded. A later analysis found that most CMV-associated TCR beta chains appeared HLA-restricted, with HLA associations seemingly driven largely by CMV exposure. The sequencing pipeline was judged likely to have produced a cluster of highly shared sequence variants as a technical artifact. A later genetic analysis reported fewer N-insertions in productive TCRs among donors in an Asian-associated ancestry cluster than the roughly 620-donor mean. The earlier analysis of 587 of the donors excluded over 15 rarely observed V segments, including chromosome 9 orphons, because counts were too low. At a false discovery rate of 0.05, a later analysis linked 15,000 to 20,000 TCR beta sequences to specific HLA alleles. In a later analysis, HLA-associated TCR beta chains were found to be more clonally expanded and to have lower generation probabilities than equally common non-associated chains. Roughly uniform sequencing depth across donors was assumed in presence/absence analyses, although this assumption may not hold. While some public TCRs were present in many individuals, most TCR sequences turned up only very rarely across donors. Three of the identified cytomegalovirus-associated TCR beta chains were confirmed in vitro to be specific for cytomegalovirus antigens. Because HLA typing was unavailable for some donors at each locus, only the typed subset was used in association tests. Strong co-occurrence of HLA alleles, especially DR and DQ, made assigning TCR associations to individual alleles difficult. In this cohort, only TCR beta chains were sequenced, and detectable features were limited by the absence of alpha or paired-chain data. A total of 150 to 200 TCR beta chains were listed by the study as associated with cytomegalovirus. An association between a missense DCLRE1C variant and V-gene and J-gene trimming of TCR beta chains was found in a later genetic analysis and replicated in an independent cohort. A later analysis reported that several top co-occurrence clusters appeared linked to parvovirus B19, influenza, CMV and Epstein-Barr virus. A later analysis found that TCR association rates varied across HLA loci, with DRB1 alleles showing the most associated TCRs and HLA-C alleles the fewest. The classifier was reported to diagnose cytomegalovirus status with high specificity and sensitivity in both the original and validation cohorts. For the cohort, immune exposure information was limited to CMV serostatus. In an earlier analysis of over 550 of the donors, most TCR beta V segments were observed in productive rearrangements about 87% or about 30% of the time, broadly matching IMGT annotations. Linkage disequilibrium might explain the correlated functional status among segregating V segments, but an unknown experimental factor could not be excluded. It was suggested by the authors that the approach could potentially be generalized to other disease states and immunological phenotypes.

Libraries were constructed by the immunoSEQ multiplex PCR assay. For the multiplex PCR, a mixture combining 60 forward primers for TCR Vbeta segments and 13 reverse primers for TCR Jbeta segments was used. The CDR3 region of rearranged TCR beta genes was amplified from genomic DNA by a multiplex PCR assay. The amplified TCR beta libraries were sequenced on the Illumina HiSeq System as 87-base-pair reads. Under the source paper's analysis protocol: A later analysis tallied about 77 million unique TCR beta chains across the roughly 610 repertoires, and some 10 million of those chains were shared by two or more donors. Raw reads were error-corrected and collapsed into unique sequences with a nearest-neighbor algorithm that merged closely related sequences to remove PCR and sequencing errors. CDR3 sequences were aligned to IMGT reference sequences to assign V, D and J gene segments. For a sequence to be retained, a match of at least six nucleotides was required to both a V gene segment and a J gene segment. A rearrangement was called productive if the CDR3 had no stop codons and remained in frame with V and J, and every other rearrangement was called non-productive. Following IMGT convention, CDR3 was defined as the stretch from the second conserved V-encoded cysteine up to the conserved J-encoded phenylalanine. In an earlier analysis of 550 to 650 of the donors, sequences lacking an unambiguous match to a single V gene segment were excluded. An earlier analysis of approximately 590 of the donors called V segments functional above 56.7% productive rearrangements and segregating when the between-donor standard deviation exceeded 5%. A statistical classification framework was built for diagnosing cytomegalovirus status from the catalog of TCR beta chain sequences. A later analysis assigned V and J genes by comparing TCR nucleotide sequences with IMGT/GENE-DB human TR gene sequences. The TCRdist pipeline was used in a later analysis to assign CDR3 sequences and most-parsimonious VDJ recombination scenarios. In a later analysis, each TCR beta chain was defined by its CDR3 amino acid sequence together with its V-gene family, and reads without a unique V-gene family were excluded. A later analysis removed several hundred highly shared, low-generation-probability nucleotide sequences to deal with suspected cross-contamination and a sequencing artifact. In a later analysis, a clonal expansion index for each public chain was calculated from normalized within-repertoire ranks of inferred template counts. In a later analysis, generation probabilities were computed with a VDJ recombination model fitted to out-of-frame rearrangements, and the resulting probabilities were checked against IGoR. Hypergeometric tests were used in a later analysis to score TCR-TCR, TCR-HLA and TCR-CMV co-occurrence, with a repertoire-size bias correction applied to the TCR pairs. To estimate false discovery rates, a later analysis permuted the HLA or CMV assignments 20 times. A later analysis grouped co-occurring TCRs with DBSCAN, adding TCRdist sequence similarity when clustering within HLA-allele-positive subsets. Co-occurrence clustering excluded repertoires with fewer than 30,000 or more than 120,000 public chains, plus five with anomalous nucleotide sharing. TCRdb carries this immuneACCESS record with in-frame sequences only. Its versions omit some clonotypes, under half of them owing to an unresolved V gene in the studies checked, with the rest unexplained. D and trimming were read from the DNA, whereas the V and J calls and clone size are those reported in that table. This sample holds about 120,000 clones; roughly 9% were observed only once. The top ten constitute less than 4% of the sample.

V is pruned by 0 bases and J by 6 bases, leaving 5 bases of the junction without a gene match. The CDR3 starts with the cysteine, ends with the phenylalanine, and has 15 residues. Here the CDR3 DNA is all that survives: 45 bases in frame from base 1. Looking up the germline V gene (reference sequence) yields CDR1 SGHNT and CDR2 YYREEE. Recombination connected TRBV5-4 to TRBJ2-7, and TRBD2 aligns with 11 junction nucleotides. The sample was PBMCs. The receptor's source is a young man in good health and CMV-seronegative. The encoded CDR3 is CASSLVASGRSEQYF. In nucleotide form, the sequence is TGTGCCAGCAGCTTGGTGGCTAGCGGGAGGAGCGAGCAGTACTTC.